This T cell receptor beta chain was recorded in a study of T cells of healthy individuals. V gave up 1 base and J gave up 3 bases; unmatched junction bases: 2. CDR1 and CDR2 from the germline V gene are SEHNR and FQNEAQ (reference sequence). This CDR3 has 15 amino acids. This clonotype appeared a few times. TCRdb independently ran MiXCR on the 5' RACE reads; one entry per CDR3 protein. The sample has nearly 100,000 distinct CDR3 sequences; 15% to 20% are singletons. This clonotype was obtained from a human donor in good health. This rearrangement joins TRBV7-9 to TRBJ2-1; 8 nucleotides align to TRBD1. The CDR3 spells CASSLVTGGYNEQFF. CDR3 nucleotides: TGTGCCAGCAGCTTAGTTACAGGGGGCTACAATGAGCAGTTCTTC.